A selection of T cell receptor beta chains follows, all from one sample in a study of T-cell reconstitution after alpha-beta-depleted transplantation in children. TCRdb re-called the PCR reads through MiXCR, storing one row per CDR3 protein. Of fewer than 700,000 distinct CDR3 sequences in the sample, 10% to 15% were seen once. The sequenced sample was PBMCs, mostly from graft donor cells, obtained 360 days after TCRalphabeta/CD19-depleted stem cell transplant. The receptor set was obtained from a male patient younger than 18 who had a stem cell transplant for acute myeloid leukemia, so the T cells may come from the graft donor. Both conserved end residues are part of each CDR3. D genes are given only for firm matches. A row's size may be missing; if present it is once, few, many or a size class.

v_gene	len	d_gene	j_gene	abundance	CDR3aa	CDR3nt
TRBV20-1	14	NA	TRBJ2-2	NA	CSAPQRTNTGELFF	TGCAGTGCTCCACAGCGAACGAACACCGGGGAGCTGTTTTTT
TRBV5-1	15	TRBD2	TRBJ2-7	few	CASSLLTSGLGEQYF	TGCGCCAGCAGCTTGCTGACTAGCGGGTTGGGCGAGCAGTACTTC
TRBV29-1	14	NA	TRBJ1-1	few	CSVEVPLLNTEAFF	TGCAGCGTTGAAGTGCCGCTACTGAACACTGAAGCTTTCTTT
TRBV9	17	TRBD1	TRBJ2-5	NA	CASSVPRGTGRRGTQYF	TGTGCCAGCAGCGTCCCAAGGGGGACAGGGAGACGGGGGACCCAGTACTTC
TRBV9	16	TRBD2	TRBJ2-1	many	CASSVDLLAGTNEQFF	TGTGCCAGCAGCGTAGATTTACTAGCGGGGACCAATGAGCAGTTCTTC
TRBV29-1	15	NA	TRBJ2-3	few	CSVDGRRPSTDTQYF	TGCAGCGTTGACGGCAGGCGTCCTAGCACAGATACGCAGTATTTT
TRBV7-2	16	NA	TRBJ2-7	NA	CASSLGGGSSSYEQYF	TGTGCCAGCAGCTTAGGGGGCGGGTCTAGCTCCTACGAGCAGTACTTC
TRBV4-3	14	NA	TRBJ2-7	NA	CASSQQLSSYEQYF	TGCGCCAGCAGCCAACAGCTGAGCTCCTACGAGCAGTACTTC
TRBV20-1	16	TRBD2	TRBJ2-1	NA	CSAQRTSGGSYNEQFF	TGCAGTGCTCAGCGAACTAGCGGGGGCTCCTACAATGAGCAGTTCTTC
TRBV29-1	12	NA	TRBJ2-5	NA	CSVEGQTETQYF	TGCAGCGTTGAAGGGCAGACAGAGACCCAGTACTTC
TRBV7-3	18	TRBD1	TRBJ1-1	NA	CASSLSGTGGGRFGEAFF	TGTGCCAGCAGCCTCTCCGGGACAGGGGGCGGGCGTTTCGGTGAAGCTTTCTTT
TRBV5-1	16	TRBD1	TRBJ1-6	few	CASSLDRGIGGSPLHF	TGCGCCAGCAGCCTGGACAGGGGGATAGGAGGTTCACCCCTCCACTTT
TRBV28	13	TRBD2	TRBJ2-7	NA	CASSLTSGPKQYF	TGTGCCAGCAGTTTGACTAGCGGCCCTAAGCAGTACTTC
TRBV27	18	TRBD1	TRBJ1-2	NA	CASRSSPRDRGLNYGYTF	TGTGCCAGCAGAAGTTCCCCCCGGGACAGGGGACTCAACTATGGCTACACCTTC
TRBV7-7	15	TRBD2	TRBJ2-7	few	CASSPLREIGHEQYF	TGTGCTAGCAGCCCCCTGCGGGAGATAGGACACGAGCAGTACTTC
TRBV18	14	NA	TRBJ2-3	once	CASRDLARQIAQYF	TGTGCCAGCCGGGACCTAGCAAGACAGATAGCGCAGTATTTT
TRBV29-1	13	TRBD1	TRBJ1-2	NA	CSVDPDRGLGYTF	TGCAGCGTTGATCCGGACAGGGGGCTAGGCTACACCTTC
TRBV20-1	13	NA	TRBJ2-3	NA	CSAKLELPDTQYF	TGCAGTGCCAAACTAGAGCTCCCAGATACGCAGTATTTT
TRBV18	12	NA	TRBJ2-3	many	CASSRWADTQYF	TGTGCCAGCTCACGCTGGGCCGATACGCAGTATTTT
TRBV12-3/TRBV12-4	13	NA	TRBJ2-6	many	CASRSDGANVLTF	TGTGCCAGCAGGTCCGATGGGGCCAACGTCCTGACTTTC
TRBV12-3/TRBV12-4	15	TRBD1	TRBJ2-5	many	CASSTTGVKVETQYF	TGTGCCAGCAGCACGACAGGGGTAAAGGTGGAGACCCAGTACTTC
TRBV6-5	16	TRBD2	TRBJ2-3	NA	CASSSTSGRASDTQYF	TGTGCCAGCAGTTCCACTAGCGGGAGGGCTTCAGATACGCAGTATTTT
TRBV7-3	16	NA	TRBJ2-1	NA	CASSLRGLLSYNEQFF	TGTGCCAGCAGCTTAAGGGGACTCCTCAGCTACAATGAGCAGTTCTTC
TRBV28	16	NA	TRBJ2-5	NA	CASSPEMRGWYETQYF	TGTGCCAGCAGTCCGGAGATGAGGGGATGGTATGAGACCCAGTACTTC
TRBV4-2	17	NA	TRBJ2-1	many	CASSQEPGRGQVNEQFF	TGTGCCAGCAGCCAAGAGCCCGGGAGGGGGCAAGTCAATGAGCAGTTCTTC
TRBV7-9	15	TRBD2	TRBJ2-7	NA	CASSLEGLAVYEQYF	TGTGCCAGCAGCTTAGAAGGACTAGCGGTTTACGAGCAGTACTTC
TRBV20-1	13	NA	TRBJ2-5	few	CSARRQFQETQYF	TGCAGTGCTAGGAGACAGTTCCAAGAGACCCAGTACTTC
TRBV7-2	15	TRBD1	TRBJ2-3	NA	CASSFDRGRTDTQYF	TGTGCCAGCAGCTTCGACAGGGGGCGCACAGATACGCAGTATTTT
TRBV25-1	15	TRBD2	TRBJ2-3	many	CASSITSGRAITQYF	TGTGCCAGCAGCATAACTAGCGGGAGGGCCATTACGCAGTATTTT
TRBV29-1	15	TRBD2	TRBJ2-7	few	CSVGRLAAGTNEQYF	TGCAGCGTCGGGAGACTAGCAGCGGGAACAAACGAGCAGTACTTC
TRBV25-1	15	TRBD1	TRBJ1-2	NA	CASSSGTGIYYGYTF	TGTGCCAGCAGTAGCGGGACAGGGATTTACTATGGCTACACCTTC
TRBV12-3/TRBV12-4	12	NA	TRBJ2-7	many	CASSFGPYEQYF	TGTGCCAGCAGTTTCGGACCCTACGAGCAGTACTTC
TRBV7-8	14	NA	TRBJ2-2	NA	CASSLVTIHGELFF	TGTGCCAGCAGCTTAGTGACCATCCACGGGGAGCTGTTTTTT
TRBV5-1	17	TRBD2	TRBJ2-6	NA	CASLQEGGSAGANVLTF	TGCGCCAGCCTTCAAGAGGGCGGGAGTGCGGGGGCCAACGTCCTGACTTTC
TRBV2	15	TRBD2	TRBJ2-7	few	CASSQPGLAGLEQYF	TGTGCCAGCAGCCAACCGGGACTAGCGGGACTCGAGCAGTACTTC
TRBV4-3	14	NA	TRBJ2-2	few	CASSQKFGGGELFF	TGCGCCAGCAGCCAAAAGTTCGGGGGAGGGGAGCTGTTTTTT
TRBV24-1	14	TRBD1	TRBJ2-7	few	CATSPGQSTYEQYF	TGTGCCACCAGCCCGGGACAGAGTACCTACGAGCAGTACTTC
TRBV5-6	14	TRBD2	TRBJ2-1	few	CASRPGLGREEQFF	TGTGCCAGCAGGCCGGGACTAGGGAGGGAAGAGCAGTTCTTC
TRBV27	16	TRBD2	TRBJ2-3	few	CASSLWGTSGTDTQYF	TGTGCCAGCAGTTTATGGGGGACTAGCGGCACAGATACGCAGTATTTT
TRBV6-2/TRBV6-3	19	TRBD2	TRBJ2-1	NA	CASRGVPGLAGGITNEQFF	TGTGCCAGCAGGGGTGTCCCGGGACTAGCGGGAGGGATTACCAATGAGCAGTTCTTC
TRBV7-3	16	NA	TRBJ2-2	many	CASSAIAAMNTGELFF	TGTGCCAGCAGCGCTATAGCGGCCATGAACACCGGGGAGCTGTTTTTT
TRBV29-1	12	NA	TRBJ2-1	few	CSGTVSYNEQFF	TGCAGCGGGACAGTCTCCTACAATGAGCAGTTCTTC
TRBV28	12	NA	TRBJ2-7	many	CASSWRHPEQYF	TGTGCCAGCAGTTGGAGACATCCCGAGCAGTACTTC
TRBV28	14	NA	TRBJ1-1	few	CASSQRRGHTEAFF	TGTGCCAGCAGCCAGAGGAGGGGACACACTGAAGCTTTCTTT
TRBV20-1	15	NA	TRBJ2-3	NA	CSADPRGGSTDTQYF	TGCAGTGCGGATCCCCGGGGCGGGAGCACAGATACGCAGTATTTT
TRBV7-3	17	NA	TRBJ2-7	few	CASSLSPTQQGSYEQYF	TGTGCCAGCAGCTTATCCCCCACGCAACAGGGATCCTACGAGCAGTACTTC
TRBV11-2	15	TRBD1	TRBJ1-1	NA	CASSLWTGPNTEAFF	TGTGCCAGCAGCTTGTGGACAGGGCCGAACACTGAAGCTTTCTTT
TRBV12-3/TRBV12-4	12	NA	TRBJ1-1	few	CASSPTNTEAFF	TGTGCCAGCAGTCCTACGAACACTGAAGCTTTCTTT
TRBV20-1	16	NA	TRBJ2-5	many	CSARGAPSGFQETQYF	TGCAGTGCTAGAGGGGCTCCAAGTGGCTTTCAAGAGACCCAGTACTTC
TRBV4-3	17	NA	TRBJ2-1	NA	CASSQDRDSAKRNEQFF	TGCGCCAGCAGCCAAGATAGGGACTCGGCGAAAAGAAATGAGCAGTTCTTC
TRBV7-9	16	TRBD1	TRBJ1-4	NA	CASSLRAGGDDEKLFF	TGTGCCAGCAGCCTCCGGGCAGGGGGGGATGATGAAAAACTGTTTTTT
TRBV20-1	13	NA	TRBJ2-5	few	CSASPGQEETQYF	TGCAGTGCTAGCCCGGGACAAGAAGAGACCCAGTACTTC
TRBV18	17	TRBD2	TRBJ2-7	NA	CASSQVQGSGSSYEQYF	TGTGCCAGCTCACAGGTCCAGGGGAGCGGGAGCTCCTACGAGCAGTACTTC
TRBV15	16	NA	TRBJ2-3	NA	CATSRGTSLFTDTQYF	TGTGCCACCAGCAGAGGAACCTCTCTATTCACAGATACGCAGTATTTT
TRBV28	23	NA	TRBJ2-6	few	CASSLWGGTGPGLANSGANVLTF	TGTGCCAGCAGTTTATGGGGAGGGACAGGACCGGGACTGGCCAACTCTGGGGCCAACGTCCTGACTTTC
TRBV18	17	NA	TRBJ2-7	NA	CASSPRRDGGTYYEQYF	TGTGCCAGCTCACCACGAAGGGACGGGGGCACCTACTACGAGCAGTACTTC
TRBV6-1	15	TRBD2	TRBJ2-3	few	CASTPRAGVYDTQYF	TGTGCCAGCACACCGCGAGCGGGAGTTTATGATACGCAGTATTTT
TRBV12-3/TRBV12-4	15	NA	TRBJ2-7	many	CASSLAIIPGDEQYF	TGTGCCAGCAGTTTAGCTATAATCCCGGGGGACGAGCAGTACTTC
TRBV4-3	16	TRBD2	TRBJ2-3	NA	CASSQDPAGGADTQYF	TGCGCCAGCAGCCAAGATCCAGCGGGAGGTGCAGATACGCAGTATTTT
TRBV3-1	15	TRBD2	TRBJ2-1	many	CASSPRLAGRDEQFF	TGTGCCAGCAGCCCCCGACTAGCGGGTAGGGATGAGCAGTTCTTC